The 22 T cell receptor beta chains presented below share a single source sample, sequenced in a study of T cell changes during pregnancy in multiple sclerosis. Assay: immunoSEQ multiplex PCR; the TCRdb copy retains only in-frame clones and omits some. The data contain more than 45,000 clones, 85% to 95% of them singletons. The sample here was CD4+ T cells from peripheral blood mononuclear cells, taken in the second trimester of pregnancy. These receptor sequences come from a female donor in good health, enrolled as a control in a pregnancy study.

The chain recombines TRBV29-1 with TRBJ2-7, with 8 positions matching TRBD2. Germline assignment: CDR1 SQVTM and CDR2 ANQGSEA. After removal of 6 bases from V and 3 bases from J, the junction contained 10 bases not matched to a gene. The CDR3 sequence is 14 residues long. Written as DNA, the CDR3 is TGCAGCGTGAAGGCGGCACTAGCGGACTACGAGCAGTACTTC. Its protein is CSVKAALADYEQYF.

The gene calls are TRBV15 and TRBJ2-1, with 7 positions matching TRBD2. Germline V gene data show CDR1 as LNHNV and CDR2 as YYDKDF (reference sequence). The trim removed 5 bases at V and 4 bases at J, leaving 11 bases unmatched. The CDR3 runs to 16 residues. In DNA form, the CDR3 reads TGTGCCACCAGCGCCCGACTAAGCGGGACGTACAATGAGCAGTTCTTC. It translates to CATSARLSGTYNEQFF. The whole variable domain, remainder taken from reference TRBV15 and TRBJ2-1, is DAMVIQNPRYQVTQFGKPVTLSCSQTLNHNVMYWYQQKSSQAPKLLFHYYDKDFNNEADTPDNFQSRRPNTSFCFLDIRSPGLGDTAMYLCATSARLSGTYNEQFFGPGTRLTVL.

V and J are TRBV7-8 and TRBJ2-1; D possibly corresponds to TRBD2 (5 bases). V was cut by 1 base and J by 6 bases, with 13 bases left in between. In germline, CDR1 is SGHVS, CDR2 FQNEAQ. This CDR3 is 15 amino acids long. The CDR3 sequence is CASSLEGAWVNEQFF. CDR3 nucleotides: TGTGCCAGCAGCTTAGAGGGAGCCTGGGTCAATGAGCAGTTCTTC.

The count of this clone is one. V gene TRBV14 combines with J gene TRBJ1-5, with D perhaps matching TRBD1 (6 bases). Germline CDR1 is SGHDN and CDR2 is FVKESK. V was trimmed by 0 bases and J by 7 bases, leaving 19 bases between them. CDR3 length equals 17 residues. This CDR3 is CASSQEKSEGGGQPQHF. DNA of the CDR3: TGTGCCAGCAGCCAAGAAAAGAGTGAGGGGGGGGGACAGCCCCAGCATTTT.

CDR3 in DNA: TGTGCCAGCAGCCAAGAATCGGGTTATGGCTACACCTTC. Protein: CASSQESGYGYTF. The J gene is TRBJ1-2, the V gene TRBV4-2; no reliable D call. Trimming stripped 0 bases from V and 5 bases from J, with 7 bases between. Germline CDR1 LGHNA, CDR2 YNFKEQ. The CDR3 sequence is 13 residues long.

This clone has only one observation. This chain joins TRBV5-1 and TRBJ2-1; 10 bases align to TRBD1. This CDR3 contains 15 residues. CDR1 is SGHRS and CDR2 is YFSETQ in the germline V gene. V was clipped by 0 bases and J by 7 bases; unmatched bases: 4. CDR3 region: CASSLGQGAFNEQFF. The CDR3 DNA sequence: TGCGCCAGCAGCTTGGGACAGGGGGCCTTTAATGAGCAGTTCTTC.

CDR3 residues: CASSQDSSGPETQYF. CDR3 sequence (DNA): TGCGCCAGCAGCCAAGATTCAAGTGGCCCTGAGACCCAGTACTTC. J is TRBJ2-5 and V is TRBV4-1; no firm D call. This CDR3 region has 15 residues. From germline, CDR1 is MGHRA and CDR2 YSYEKL. Deletions cut 0 bases from V and 5 bases from J, with 13 bases between.

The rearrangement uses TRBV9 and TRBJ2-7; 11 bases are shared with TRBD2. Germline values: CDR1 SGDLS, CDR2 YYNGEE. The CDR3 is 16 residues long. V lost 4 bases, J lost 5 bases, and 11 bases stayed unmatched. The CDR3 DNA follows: TGTGCCAGCAGCCCCCAGACTAGCGGGATACCCCACGAGCAGTACTTC. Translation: CASSPQTSGIPHEQYF.

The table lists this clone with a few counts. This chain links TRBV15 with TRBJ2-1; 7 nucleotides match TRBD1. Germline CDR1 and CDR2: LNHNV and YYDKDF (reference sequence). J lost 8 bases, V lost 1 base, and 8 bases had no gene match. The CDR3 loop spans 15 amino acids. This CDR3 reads CATSRAQTGSDEQFF. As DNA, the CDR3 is TGTGCCACCAGCAGAGCCCAGACAGGGAGCGATGAGCAGTTCTTC.

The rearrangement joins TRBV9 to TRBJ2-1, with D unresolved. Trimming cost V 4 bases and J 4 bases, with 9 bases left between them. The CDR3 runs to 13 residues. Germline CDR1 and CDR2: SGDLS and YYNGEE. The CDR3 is CASSPTYYNEQFF. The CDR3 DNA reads TGTGCCAGCAGCCCTACCTATTACAATGAGCAGTTCTTC.

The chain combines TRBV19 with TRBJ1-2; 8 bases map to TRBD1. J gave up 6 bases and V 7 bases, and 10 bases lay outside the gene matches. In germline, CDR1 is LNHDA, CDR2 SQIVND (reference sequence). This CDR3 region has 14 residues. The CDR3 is CASTGQGRRDGYTF. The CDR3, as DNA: TGTGCCAGTACCGGACAGGGAAGGAGAGATGGCTACACCTTC.

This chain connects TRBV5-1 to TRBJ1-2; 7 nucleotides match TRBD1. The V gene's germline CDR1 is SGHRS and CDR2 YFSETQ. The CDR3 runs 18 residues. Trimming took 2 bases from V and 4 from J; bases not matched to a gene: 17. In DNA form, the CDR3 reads TGCGCCAGCAGCTTTGGGACCTTAACAGGGGCCCGAGGCTATGGCTACACCTTC. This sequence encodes CASSFGTLTGARGYGYTF.

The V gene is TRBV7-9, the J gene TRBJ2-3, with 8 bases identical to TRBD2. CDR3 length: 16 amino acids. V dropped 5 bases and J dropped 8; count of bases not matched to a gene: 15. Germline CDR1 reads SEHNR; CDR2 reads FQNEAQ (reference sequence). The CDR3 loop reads CASSDDGRGASGTQYF. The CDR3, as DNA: TGTGCCAGCAGCGACGACGGGCGGGGGGCCTCGGGTACGCAGTATTTT. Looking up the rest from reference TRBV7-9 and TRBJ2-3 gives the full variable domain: DTGVSQNPRHKITKRGQNVTFRCDPISEHNRLYWYRQTLGQGPEFLTYFQNEAQLEKSRLLSDRFSAERPKGSFSTLEIQRTEQGDSAMYLCASSDDGRGASGTQYFGPGTRLTVL.

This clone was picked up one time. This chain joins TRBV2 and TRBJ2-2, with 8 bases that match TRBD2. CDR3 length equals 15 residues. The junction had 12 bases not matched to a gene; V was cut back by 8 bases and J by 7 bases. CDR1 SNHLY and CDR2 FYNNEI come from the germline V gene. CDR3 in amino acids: CASRELAASFGELFF. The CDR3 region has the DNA TGTGCCAGCCGGGAACTAGCGGCATCCTTCGGGGAGCTGTTTTTT.

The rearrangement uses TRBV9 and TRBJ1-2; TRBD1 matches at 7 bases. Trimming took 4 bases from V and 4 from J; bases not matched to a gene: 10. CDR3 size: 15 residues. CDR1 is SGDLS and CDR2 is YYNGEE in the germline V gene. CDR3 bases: TGTGCCAGCAGCCAAGAGCCGACAGGGTCCTATGGCTACACCTTC. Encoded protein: CASSQEPTGSYGYTF.

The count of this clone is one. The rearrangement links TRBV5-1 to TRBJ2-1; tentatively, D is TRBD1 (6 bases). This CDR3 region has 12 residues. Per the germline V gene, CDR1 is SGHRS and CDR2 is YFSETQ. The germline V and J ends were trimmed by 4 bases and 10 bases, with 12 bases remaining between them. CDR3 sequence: CASSQDSPEQFF. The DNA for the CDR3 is TGCGCCAGCAGCCAGGACAGTCCGGAGCAGTTCTTC. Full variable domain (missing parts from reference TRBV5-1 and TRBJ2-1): KAGVTQTPRYLIKTRGQQVTLSCSPISGHRSVSWYQQTPGQGLQFLFEYFSETQRNKGNFPGRFSGRQFSNSRSEMNVSTLELGDSALYLCASSQDSPEQFFGPGTRLTVL.

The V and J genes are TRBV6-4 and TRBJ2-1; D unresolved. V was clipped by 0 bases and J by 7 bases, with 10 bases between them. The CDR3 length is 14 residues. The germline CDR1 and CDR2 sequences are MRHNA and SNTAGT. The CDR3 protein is CASSDSTQSNEQFF. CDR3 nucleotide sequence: TGTGCCAGCAGTGACTCGACACAGTCGAATGAGCAGTTCTTC.

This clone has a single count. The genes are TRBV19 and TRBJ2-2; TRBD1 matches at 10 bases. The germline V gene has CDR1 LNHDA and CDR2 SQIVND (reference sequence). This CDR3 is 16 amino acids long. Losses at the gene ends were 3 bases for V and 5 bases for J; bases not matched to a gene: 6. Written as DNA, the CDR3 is TGTGCCAGTAGTATTGAAGGACAGGGGGTGACCGGGGAGCTGTTTTTT. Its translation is CASSIEGQGVTGELFF.

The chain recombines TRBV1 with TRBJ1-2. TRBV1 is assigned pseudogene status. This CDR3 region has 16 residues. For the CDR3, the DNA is TGCACCAGCAGCCGGGGGGAGGATACCACCTACTATGGCTACACCTTC. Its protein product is CTSSRGEDTTYYGYTF.

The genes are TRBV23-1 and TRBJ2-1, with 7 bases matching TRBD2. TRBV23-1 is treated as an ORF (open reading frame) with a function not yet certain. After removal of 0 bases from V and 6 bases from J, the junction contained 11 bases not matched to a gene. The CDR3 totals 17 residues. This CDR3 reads CASSQSSGSGEGNEQFF. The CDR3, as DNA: TGCGCCAGCAGTCAATCCTCTGGATCGGGGGAGGGCAATGAGCAGTTCTTC.

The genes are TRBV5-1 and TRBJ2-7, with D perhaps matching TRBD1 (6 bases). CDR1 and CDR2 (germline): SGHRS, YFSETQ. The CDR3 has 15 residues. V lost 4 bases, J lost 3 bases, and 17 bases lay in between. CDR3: CASSRDGQLLYEQYF. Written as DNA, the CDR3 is TGCGCCAGCAGCCGGGACGGACAGCTACTCTACGAGCAGTACTTC.

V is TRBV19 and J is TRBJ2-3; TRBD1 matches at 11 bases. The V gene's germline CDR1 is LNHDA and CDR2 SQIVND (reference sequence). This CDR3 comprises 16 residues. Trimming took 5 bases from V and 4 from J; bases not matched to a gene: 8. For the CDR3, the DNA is TGTGCCAGTAGTGAAACCCCGGGACAGGGGGCAGATACGCAGTATTTT. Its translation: CASSETPGQGADTQYF. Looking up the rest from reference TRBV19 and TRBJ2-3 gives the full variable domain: DGGITQSPKYLFRKEGQNVTLSCEQNLNHDAMYWYRQDPGQGLRLIYYSQIVNDFQKGDIAEGYSVSREKKESFPLTVTSAQKNPTAFYLCASSETPGQGADTQYFGPGTRLTVL.